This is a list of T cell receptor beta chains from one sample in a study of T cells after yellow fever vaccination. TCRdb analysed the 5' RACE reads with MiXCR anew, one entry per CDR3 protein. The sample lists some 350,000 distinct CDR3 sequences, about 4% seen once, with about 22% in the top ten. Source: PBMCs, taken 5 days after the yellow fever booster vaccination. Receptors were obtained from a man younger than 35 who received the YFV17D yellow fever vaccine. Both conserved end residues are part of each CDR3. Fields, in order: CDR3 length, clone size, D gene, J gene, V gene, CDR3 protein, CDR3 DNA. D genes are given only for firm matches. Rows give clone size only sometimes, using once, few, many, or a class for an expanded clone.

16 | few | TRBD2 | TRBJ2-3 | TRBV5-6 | CASSLELAGGADTQYF | TGTGCCAGCAGCTTGGAGCTAGCGGGGGGTGCAGATACGCAGTATTTT
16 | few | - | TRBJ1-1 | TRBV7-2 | CASSPDGTIRNTEAFF | TGTGCCAGCAGCCCCGACGGGACAATTAGGAACACTGAAGCTTTCTTT
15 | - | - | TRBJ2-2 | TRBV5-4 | CASSLGQVATGELFF | TGTGCCAGCAGCTTGGGGCAGGTCGCGACCGGGGAGCTGTTTTTT
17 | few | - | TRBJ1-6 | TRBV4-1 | CASSQARAEEAFSPLHF | TGCGCCAGCAGCCAAGCTAGGGCGGAGGAAGCGTTTTCACCCCTCCACTTT
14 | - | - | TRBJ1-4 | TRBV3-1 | CASSQDREIRGLFF | TGTGCCAGCAGCCAAGATCGGGAAATCAGGGGACTGTTTTTT
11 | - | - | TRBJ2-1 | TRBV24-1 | CATSDGLSGFF | TGTGCCACCAGTGACGGGCTTAGCGGGTTCTTC
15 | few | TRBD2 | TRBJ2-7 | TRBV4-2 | CASSQVGGNHYEQYF | TGTGCCAGCAGCCAAGTCGGGGGGAACCATTACGAGCAGTACTTC
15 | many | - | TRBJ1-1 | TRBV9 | CASSVGGGSNTEAFF | TGTGCCAGCAGCGTAGGCGGGGGCTCGAACACTGAAGCTTTCTTT
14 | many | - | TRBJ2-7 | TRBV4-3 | CASSLLQGAYEQYF | TGCGCCAGCAGTCTCCTGCAAGGGGCCTACGAGCAGTACTTC
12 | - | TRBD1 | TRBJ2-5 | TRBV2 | CASRSDRGHQYF | TGTGCCAGCAGGTCGGACAGGGGGCACCAGTACTTC
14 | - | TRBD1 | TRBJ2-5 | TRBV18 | CASSPATGEETQYF | TGTGCCAGCTCACCAGCAACAGGGGAGGAGACCCAGTACTTC
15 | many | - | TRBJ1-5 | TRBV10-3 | CATGAVDGNNQPQHF | TGTGCCACCGGGGCCGTGGACGGGAACAATCAGCCCCAGCATTTT
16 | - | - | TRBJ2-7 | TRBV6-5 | CASSYSSPGLSYEQYF | TGTGCCAGCAGTTACTCGTCCCCAGGGTTATCCTACGAGCAGTACTTC
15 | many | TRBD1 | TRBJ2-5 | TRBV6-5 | CASSYPTGAGETQYF | TGTGCCAGCAGTTACCCTACAGGGGCGGGAGAGACCCAGTACTTC
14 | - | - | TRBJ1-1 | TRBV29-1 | CSVVVGLQSTEAFF | TGCAGCGTTGTAGTAGGGCTCCAGAGCACTGAAGCTTTCTTT
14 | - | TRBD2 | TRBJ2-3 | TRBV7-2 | CASSLAGAADTQYF | TGTGCCAGCAGCCTAGCGGGGGCCGCAGATACGCAGTATTTT
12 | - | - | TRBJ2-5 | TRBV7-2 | CASSLDDRTQYF | TGTGCCAGCAGCTTAGATGACAGAACCCAGTACTTC
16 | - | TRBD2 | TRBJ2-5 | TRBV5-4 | CASSSGGLAGVETQYF | TGTGCCAGCAGCTCGGGAGGACTAGCGGGGGTGGAGACCCAGTACTTC
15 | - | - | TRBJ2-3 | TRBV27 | CASSFWRGGTDTQYF | TGTGCCAGCAGTTTCTGGCGGGGAGGCACAGATACGCAGTATTTT
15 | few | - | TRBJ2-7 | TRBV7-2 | CASSVIQGSSYEQYF | TGTGCCAGCAGCGTAATCCAGGGCAGTTCCTACGAGCAGTACTTC
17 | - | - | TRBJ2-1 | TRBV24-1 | CATSDRIDGGRYNEQFF | TGTGCCACCAGTGACCGGATAGATGGGGGGAGGTACAATGAGCAGTTCTTC
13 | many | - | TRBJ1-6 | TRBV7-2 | CASSYSSNSPLHF | TGTGCCAGCAGCTACTCGTCCAATTCACCCCTCCACTTT
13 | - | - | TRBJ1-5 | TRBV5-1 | CASSATVNQPQHF | TGCGCCAGCAGCGCGACAGTTAATCAGCCCCAGCATTTT
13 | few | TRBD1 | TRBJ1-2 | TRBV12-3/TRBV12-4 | CASSPTGGRGYTF | TGTGCCAGCAGTCCGACAGGGGGACGGGGCTACACCTTC
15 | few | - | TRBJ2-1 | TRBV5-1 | CASSLAVSVNNEQFF | TGCGCCAGCAGCTTGGCGGTGTCGGTAAACAATGAGCAGTTCTTC
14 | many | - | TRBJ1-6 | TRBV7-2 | CASSFESRVSPLHF | TGTGCCAGCAGCTTCGAGTCTCGGGTCTCACCCCTCCACTTT
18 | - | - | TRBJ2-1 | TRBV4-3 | CASSHLTASESLYNEQFF | TGCGCCAGCAGCCACCTAACGGCGTCAGAGAGCCTCTACAATGAGCAGTTCTTC
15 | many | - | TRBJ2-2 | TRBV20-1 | CSARDYRARGGELFF | TGCAGTGCTAGAGACTACAGGGCCCGGGGCGGGGAGCTGTTTTTT
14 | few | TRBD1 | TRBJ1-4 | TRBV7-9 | CASSAGGLTEKLFF | TGTGCCAGCAGCGCAGGGGGCTTAACTGAAAAACTGTTTTTT
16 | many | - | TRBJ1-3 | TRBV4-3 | CASSQDRAASGNTIYF | TGCGCCAGCAGCCAAGATCGGGCAGCCTCTGGAAACACCATATATTTT
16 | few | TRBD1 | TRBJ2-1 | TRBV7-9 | CASSPRGQGSLNEQFF | TGTGCCAGCAGCCCACGGGGACAGGGGTCCTTGAATGAGCAGTTCTTC